This TCR beta chain was identified in a study of shared clonotypes between healthy human individuals (dated by TCRdb to the early 2020s). About the study as a whole: A couple of women and three men aged 18 to 49 years were included in the cohort. To increase sequencing depth and limit assay-specific biases, different laboratories used diverse techniques to prepare libraries and sequence TCR repertoires. Between about 0.94 and 8.9 billion PBMCs per donor were obtained by leukapheresis. To estimate repertoire size and how much clonotypes are shared between individuals, the study performed deep sequencing of blood TCR repertoires from about five healthy adults. For each donor, CD4 naive and CD4 memory were each run on three plates, CD8 naive on two plates, and CD8 memory on one plate.

Study-level results and caveats: Naive subsets generally had larger estimated clonotype richness than memory subsets. Because the study included only a small number of donors, the genetic and exposure-history diversity represented was limited. Across four donors, about 4.5% of naive CD4, roughly 3.5% of naive CD8, around 2.5% of memory CD4, and under 0.45% of memory CD8 clonotypes were shared. Higher generation probabilities were observed for clonotypes shared by all four sorted-subset donors than for non-shared clonotypes. Sampling was restricted to blood, and TCR repertoires in tissues likely differ from the TCR repertoires found in blood. Based on pairwise subsampling, the degree of clonotype sharing among donors was expected to be affected by sequencing depth. Incomplete sequencing was indicated by rarefaction of sorted-subset datasets, despite the large sequencing depth.

Using the deep immunoSEQ assay, TCR CDR3 regions were amplified from genomic DNA by multiplex PCR. Extracted genomic DNA from each cell subset was spread evenly across all wells of several immunoSEQ 96-well plates, with each plate serving as a replicate. For sorted subsets, each replicate PCR was loaded with about 0.2 ug genomic DNA, equivalent to 25,000 to 35,000 T cell genomes. Purified libraries were quantified with a Qubit 3.0 fluorometer, sized on a Bioanalyzer 2100, and re-quantified with the KAPA Library Quantification kit. Every immunoSEQ 96-well plate was sequenced on a dedicated single-read 150-cycle Illumina NextSeq 550 flow cell. Per the original workflow: Because the immunoSEQ output included only junctional sequences and no quality scores, the filtering could not be the same as the filtering used for full-length reads. To assign V/J genes and CDR3, sequences were annotated using PyIR, a Python wrapper for IgBLAST v1.9, with IMGT germline references. Reads were filtered out if the reads had weak V/J assignments (E-value above 1e-6), no CDR3, stop codons, out-of-frame junctions, or ambiguous translated residues. V3J clonotypes were defined as sequences sharing the same inferred V gene, J gene, and CDR3 amino acid sequence. To compute the percentage overlap between repertoires, the number of shared unique clonotypes was divided by the size of the smaller repertoire. Richness of each repertoire was evaluated using RTK rarefaction, the Chao1 estimator, and Recon v2.1 estimates of unobserved clonotypes. OLGA was used to compute generation probabilities for all TCRbeta clonotypes that the gDNA method yielded from a few donors. Held by TCRdb, this immuneACCESS table contains in-frame sequences only and omits some clones. Under half of the omission traces to an unresolved V gene where checked; the cause of the rest is unknown. That table gives V, J and clone size, and the DNA gave D and trimming. The sample contains about 1 million clones, roughly 70% of them found a single time. Around 1.5% of the sample rests with the top ten.

Donors were healthy HIV-negative adults with no recently reported acute infections or vaccinations. Every donor was a Caucasian adult living in Nashville, Tennessee, USA. CD4+ T cells were enriched through magnetic negative selection, after which naive cells were positively selected on CD45RA and the remaining negative fraction served as the memory subset. Blood was obtained by leukapheresis, after which PBMCs were separated by Ficoll-Histopaque density gradient centrifugation and cryopreserved in liquid nitrogen vapor phase. Purity and quantity of every magnetically sorted T cell population were checked by analytical flow cytometry. Genomic DNA was isolated from each sorted fraction and quantified by UV absorbance on a Nanodrop 2000c. On this clone: The antigen it binds to is not known. No much larger clonotype is one base removed from it; base qualities were not supplied.

From V the trimming removes 5 bases and from J it removes 4 bases, while the gene matches leave 7 bases of the junction unaccounted for. Looking up the germline V gene (reference sequence) yields CDR1 SEHNR and CDR2 FQNEAQ. Its CDR3 holds 17 amino acids, cysteine through phenylalanine. Only the CDR3 part of the read is kept: 51 bases, read in frame from the first base. The sequencing input was memory CD4+ T cells sorted from blood. The sample's cell subset or site label is to be understood as: CD45RA-negative fraction. Rearrangement joined TRBV7-9 to TRBJ2-3; 15 central bases correspond to TRBD2. The origin of this receptor is a man aged 18 to 29 in good health. The encoded CDR3 is CASSAGLAGGSADTQYF. The DNA sequence reads TGTGCCAGCAGCGCCGGACTAGCGGGGGGGAGTGCAGATACGCAGTATTTT.